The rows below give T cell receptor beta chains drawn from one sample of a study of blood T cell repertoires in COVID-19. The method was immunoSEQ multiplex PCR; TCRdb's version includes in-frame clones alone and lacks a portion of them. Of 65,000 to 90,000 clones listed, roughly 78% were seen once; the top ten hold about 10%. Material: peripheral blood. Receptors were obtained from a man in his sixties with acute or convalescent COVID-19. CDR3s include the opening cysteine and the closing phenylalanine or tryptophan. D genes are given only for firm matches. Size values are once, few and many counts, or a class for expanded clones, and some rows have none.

DNA: TGTGCCAGCAGTGACAGGGGCGAGCAGTACTTC
CDR3: CASSDRGEQYF
J: TRBJ2-7
D: TRBD1
size: NA
V: TRBV28

DNA: TGTGCCTGGAGTCGAGGGGGCGGCTCTGGGGCCAACGTCCTGACTTTC
CDR3: CAWSRGGGSGANVLTF
J: TRBJ2-6
D: TRBD1
size: few
V: TRBV30

DNA: TGTGCCAGCAAAGGGGACTTGAGCTCCTACGAGCAGTACTTC
CDR3: CASKGDLSSYEQYF
J: TRBJ2-7
D: NA
size: NA
V: TRBV3-1/TRBV3-2

DNA: TGTGCCAGCAGCTTACGGGCTGGGGACAGCGACTATGGCTACACCTTC
CDR3: CASSLRAGDSDYGYTF
J: TRBJ1-2
D: TRBD1
size: NA
V: TRBV7-9

DNA: TGTGCCAGCAGCTGGGGGGGGGCAATATCTTCCGAGCAGTACTTC
CDR3: CASSWGGAISSEQYF
J: TRBJ2-7
D: NA
size: NA
V: TRBV5-4

DNA: TGTGCCAGCAGCTTACAGGGGGCCGGTCCCGGGGAGCTGTTTTTT
CDR3: CASSLQGAGPGELFF
J: TRBJ2-2
D: TRBD1
size: NA
V: TRBV7-2

DNA: TGTGCCAGCAGTCCCGGACGCTCGGGAGGTAGCTCCTACAATGAGCAGTTCTTC
CDR3: CASSPGRSGGSSYNEQFF
J: TRBJ2-1
D: TRBD2
size: many
V: TRBV27

DNA: TGTGCCAGCAGCGCTGGACTAGCGGAGGGGGAAAACATTCAGTACTTC
CDR3: CASSAGLAEGENIQYF
J: TRBJ2-4
D: TRBD2
size: NA
V: TRBV11-2

DNA: TGTGCCAGCAGCATCCTCCCCAGGGATACGCAGTATTTT
CDR3: CASSILPRDTQYF
J: TRBJ2-3
D: NA
size: NA
V: TRBV7-3

DNA: TGTGCCAGCAGGGGAGACACGGACTTCTATGGCTACACCTTC
CDR3: CASRGDTDFYGYTF
J: TRBJ1-2
D: NA
size: once
V: TRBV2

DNA: TGTGCCAGCAGCCAAGAACGGGATAGCACAGATACGCAGTATTTT
CDR3: CASSQERDSTDTQYF
J: TRBJ2-3
D: NA
size: NA
V: TRBV3-1/TRBV3-2

DNA: TGTGCCAGCAGCGCCGTGGCGAGGACAGGAGACTACGAGCAGTACTTC
CDR3: CASSAVARTGDYEQYF
J: TRBJ2-7
D: TRBD1
size: NA
V: TRBV7-2

DNA: TGTGCCAGCAGCTCGGGTTACGAGCAGTACTTC
CDR3: CASSSGYEQYF
J: TRBJ2-7
D: NA
size: NA
V: TRBV12-3/TRBV12-4

DNA: TGTGCCAGTAGTCAAGATAAATCGACAGGCTACTATGGCTACACCTTC
CDR3: CASSQDKSTGYYGYTF
J: TRBJ1-2
D: NA
size: NA
V: TRBV19

DNA: TGTGCCAGCCTGACTATAGCGGGATCTTACAATGAGCAGTTCTTC
CDR3: CASLTIAGSYNEQFF
J: TRBJ2-1
D: TRBD2
size: NA
V: TRBV6-5

DNA: TGTGCCAGACCGAACAGGGGGCTTAGTAATTCACCCCTCCACTTT
CDR3: CARPNRGLSNSPLHF
J: TRBJ1-6
D: TRBD1
size: NA
V: TRBV14

DNA: TGTGCCAGCAGTGTGGACAGGGCTGGCAATGAGCAGTTCTTC
CDR3: CASSVDRAGNEQFF
J: TRBJ2-1
D: TRBD1
size: NA
V: TRBV6-4

DNA: TGTGCCAGCAGCTTAGCCAGGGACACAGGTACCGGGGAGCTGTTTTTT
CDR3: CASSLARDTGTGELFF
J: TRBJ2-2
D: NA
size: NA
V: TRBV7-2

DNA: TGTGCCACCAGCAGAGATCGCGAGTCCTACAATGAGCAGTTCTTC
CDR3: CATSRDRESYNEQFF
J: TRBJ2-1
D: NA
size: NA
V: TRBV15

DNA: TGTGCCAGCAACCTGAGGCATAATGAAAAACTGTTTTTT
CDR3: CASNLRHNEKLFF
J: TRBJ1-4
D: NA
size: once
V: TRBV12-3/TRBV12-4

DNA: TGTGCCAGCAGCTTAGCCAGGGGGGGCTACACCTTC
CDR3: CASSLARGGYTF
J: TRBJ1-2
D: TRBD1
size: NA
V: TRBV5-4

DNA: TGTGCCAGCAGAGGGGCTAGCGGGAGCTCCTACGAGCAGTACTTC
CDR3: CASRGASGSSYEQYF
J: TRBJ2-7
D: TRBD2
size: NA
V: TRBV6-6

DNA: TGTGCCAGCAGCCCCCGGGTCGGAGACCCCTACGAGCAGTACTTC
CDR3: CASSPRVGDPYEQYF
J: TRBJ2-7
D: NA
size: NA
V: TRBV11-2

DNA: TGTGCCAGCAGTTCCGGGACAGGGGGAAGAAACTACACCTTC
CDR3: CASSSGTGGRNYTF
J: TRBJ1-2
D: TRBD1
size: NA
V: TRBV27

DNA: TGTGCCAGCAAGGGACAGGCTAACTCCTACGAGCAGTACTTC
CDR3: CASKGQANSYEQYF
J: TRBJ2-7
D: TRBD1
size: few
V: TRBV2

DNA: TGTGCCAGTAGTATCGGGACAAAGGGAAACACCATATATTTT
CDR3: CASSIGTKGNTIYF
J: TRBJ1-3
D: NA
size: NA
V: TRBV19

DNA: TGTGCCAGCAGTGGACGGGACAGGGTCCGGGAGACCCAGTACTTC
CDR3: CASSGRDRVRETQYF
J: TRBJ2-5
D: TRBD1
size: once
V: TRBV28

DNA: TGCGCCAGCAGCCCCGGTTCCCTCGCAGATACGCAGTATTTT
CDR3: CASSPGSLADTQYF
J: TRBJ2-3
D: NA
size: once
V: TRBV5-1

DNA: TGTGCCAGCAGCCGTTCGGGGGACACCGGGGAGCTGTTTTTT
CDR3: CASSRSGDTGELFF
J: TRBJ2-2
D: NA
size: NA
V: TRBV6-2/TRBV6-3

DNA: TGTGCCAGCAGCCAATCAGGGGGAGAGACCCAGTACTTC
CDR3: CASSQSGGETQYF
J: TRBJ2-5
D: TRBD1
size: NA
V: TRBV3-1/TRBV3-2

DNA: TGTGCCACCAGTGGGACAGGGGGCAGCTACCAAGAGACCCAGTACTTC
CDR3: CATSGTGGSYQETQYF
J: TRBJ2-5
D: TRBD1
size: NA
V: TRBV24-1